This record looks at one TCR beta chain sequence and its context. Its specificity is unknown. The V gene lost 4 bases and the J gene lost 6 bases, with 19 bases spanning the gap. This CDR3 region has 15 residues. Germline CDR1 and CDR2: SGHRS and YFSETQ. This specimen belongs to a study of blood T cells in healthy people across ages. Researchers report isolating at least 6.5 million PBMCs per sample. Together with a sample-barcoded 5' primer, a J-beta primer mix was included in a second PCR lasting about 6 to 11 cycles. Every molecule of cDNA carried a tag from a template-switch adaptor with 12 random nucleotides. From the 5' RACE reads, TCRdb called clonotypes with MiXCR, one entry per CDR3 protein. This table has some 900,000 distinct CDR3 sequences, about 28% appearing once. Points from the study as a whole: Considered underestimates were the diversity estimates obtained from one million T cells.

Sequenced input: blood. This TCR derives from a woman older than 75 in good health. The chain has TRBV5-1 and TRBJ1-1; D remains unclear. The CDR3 loop is CASSAAVGIRAEAFF. As DNA, the CDR3 is TGCGCCAGCAGCGCTGCGGTGGGGATTAGGGCTGAAGCTTTCTTT.